The 17 T cell receptor beta chains below were found in one sample sequenced in a study of T cells in Graves' hyperthyroidism and ophthalmopathy. TCR beta CDR3 region amplification was performed from RNA transcripts. First-round RT-PCR with HTBI primers amplified the TCR CDR3 region. A single record per CDR3 protein comes from TCRdb applying MiXCR to the multiplex PCR reads. The sample contains hundreds of thousands of distinct CDR3 sequences, about 17% of which appear only once. The material sequenced was blood. These receptors all stem from a woman under 40 with Graves' hyperthyroidism.

This clonotype was recorded many times. V and J are TRBV5-1 and TRBJ2-7, with 8 bases lining up with TRBD2. Per germline, CDR1 SGHRS and CDR2 YFSETQ. This CDR3 has 18 residues. Losses at the gene ends were 0 bases for V and 0 bases for J; bases not matched to a gene: 11. CDR3 coding DNA: TGCGCCAGCAGCTTGGCGATATTTAGCGGGGCTAGCTCCTACGAGCAGTACTTC. It encodes CASSLAIFSGASSYEQYF.

The sample holds many counts of this clonotype. V usage is TRBV10-3 and J usage is TRBJ2-7; 9 nucleotides match TRBD2. Germline loops: CDR1 ENHRY, CDR2 SYGVKD. CDR3 length equals 14 residues. The V segment lost 4 bases and the J segment 2 bases; nucleotides outside the gene matches: 3. The CDR3 bases are TGTGCCATCAGTGGTGCGGGAGGGACCTACGAGCAGTACTTC. Translation gives CAISGAGGTYEQYF.

Comments on this clonotype: The junction does not match germline at one end; this may be a read error. J is TRBJ1-4 and V is TRBV5-5; D is ambiguous. Germline lookup yields CDR1 SGHKS and CDR2 YYEKEE (reference sequence). The CDR3 runs to 15 residues. CDR3 in DNA: TGTGCCAGCAGCTATCGGACCGCAACTAATGAAAAACTGTCTTTT. This gives the protein CASSYRTATNEKLSF.

This clonotype was seen many times. This chain links TRBV2 with TRBJ2-3; TRBD2 aligns across 7 bases. The CDR3 is 13 residues long. With V trimmed by 6 bases and J by 3 bases, 3 bases remained unmatched. Looked up from germline, CDR1 is SNHLY and CDR2 is FYNNEI. The CDR3 sequence: CASSGRWTDTQYF. The CDR3 DNA reads TGTGCCAGCAGCGGGAGGTGGACAGATACGCAGTATTTT.

This rearrangement joins TRBV28 to TRBJ2-1, with 11 bases aligning to TRBD2. The V segment lost 7 bases and the J segment 6 bases; nucleotides outside the gene matches: 8. CDR3 size: 15 residues. Germline V gene sequence: CDR1 MDHEN, CDR2 SYDVKM. The CDR3 here is CASTFAGLAVNEQFF. The CDR3 DNA follows: TGTGCCAGCACATTCGCGGGACTAGCGGTCAATGAGCAGTTCTTC.

In regard to this clonotype: A clone one base away is much larger, so this may be a read error. V is TRBV2 and J is TRBJ2-2; D tentatively fits TRBD1 or TRBD2 (7 bases each). Germline V gene sequence: CDR1 SNHLY, CDR2 FYNNEI. This CDR3 has 12 amino acids. The CDR3 protein is CASSEQGGEMFF. The CDR3 DNA reads as TGTGCCAGCAGTGAGCAGGGGGGGGAGATGTTTTTT.

This clonotype was observed at least ten times. The chain combines TRBV12-3 or TRBV12-4 with TRBJ2-1; a weak D match, TRBD2 (5 bases). The ends were cut back, 2 bases at V and 0 bases at J, with 11 bases in the middle. The CDR3 is 16 amino acids. The CDR3 sequence: CASSLKLSGSYNEQFF. Here the CDR3 DNA reads TGTGCCAGCAGTTTAAAGTTGAGCGGCTCCTACAATGAGCAGTTCTTC.

The chain uses TRBV19 and TRBJ2-1, with D perhaps given as TRBD1 or TRBD2 (5 bases each). Per germline, CDR1 LNHDA and CDR2 SQIVND (reference sequence). V gave up 2 bases and J gave up 0 bases, with 8 bases separating them. The CDR3 covers 15 residues. This CDR3 reads CASSITRGSYNEQFF. DNA for the CDR3: TGTGCCAGTAGTATAACTAGGGGCTCCTACAATGAGCAGTTCTTC.

The rearrangement uses TRBV7-3 and TRBJ2-1; TRBD2 is a possible D gene (5 bases). V was shortened by 1 base and J by 7 bases, with 11 bases between the two germline ends. The CDR3 extends over 14 amino acids. The germline gives CDR1 SGHTA, CDR2 FQGTGA. CDR3 DNA sequence: TGTGCCAGCAGCTTAAACGCACTAGTTAATGAGCAGTTCTTC. Translated, it gives CASSLNALVNEQFF.

In its sample, this clonotype was seen many times. The chain uses TRBV5-5 and TRBJ2-1; D ambiguous. V was cut by 0 bases and J by 8 bases, with 18 bases left in between. In germline, CDR1 is SGHKS, CDR2 YYEKEE (reference sequence). The CDR3 sequence is 16 residues long. CDR3 sequence reads: CASSLDSKWNLYEQFF. Here the CDR3 DNA reads TGTGCCAGCAGCTTGGATTCGAAGTGGAATCTCTATGAGCAGTTCTTC.

This clonotype came up many times. This sequence joins TRBV5-1 and TRBJ2-7; D possibly matches TRBD1 or TRBD2 (5 bases each). The CDR3 runs 12 residues. Germline-derived CDR1 and CDR2 are SGHRS and YFSETQ. V was shortened by 5 bases and J by 6 bases, with 12 bases between the two germline ends. The CDR3 region is CASSVGTGEQYF. CDR3 DNA: TGCGCCAGCAGTGTGGGGACGGGCGAGCAGTACTTC.

In its sample, this clonotype was seen a few times. The genes are TRBV7-2 and TRBJ2-7, with D perhaps assigned TRBD1 or TRBD2 (6 bases each). CDR1 is SGHTA, CDR2 FQGNSA, per germline. This CDR3 contains 15 residues. V was cut by 5 bases and J by 4 bases, with 18 bases left in between. CDR3 sequence reads: CASSPIGGKGYEQYF. The CDR3 coding sequence is TGTGCCAGCAGCCCCATAGGGGGGAAGGGATACGAGCAGTACTTC.

There are many counts of this clonotype. The gene calls are TRBV11-2 and TRBJ2-7; maybe TRBD1 (6 bases). Trimming took 5 bases from V and 2 from J, leaving 10 bases between them. The germline V gene encodes CDR1 SGHAT and CDR2 FQNNGV. There are 13 residues in the CDR3. The DNA of the CDR3 is TGTGCCAGCAGCACAGGGAGCCCCTACGAGCAGTACTTC. Translated, it gives CASSTGSPYEQYF.

The chain has TRBV12-3 or TRBV12-4 and TRBJ2-3, with 7 positions matching TRBD2. The length of the CDR3 is 15 residues. V was pared by 4 bases and J by 2 bases, with 6 bases of the junction left unmatched. The CDR3 loop reads CASSWSGTLTDTQYF. For the CDR3, the DNA is TGTGCCAGCAGTTGGAGCGGGACCCTCACAGATACGCAGTATTTT.

CDR3 region: CASSEYFSVDRGTQYF. The CDR3 DNA is TGTGCCAGCAGTGAATATTTCTCAGTAGATCGGGGGACCCAGTACTTC. The chain couples TRBV25-1 to TRBJ2-5; the D gene is possibly TRBD2 (5 bases). Germline lookup yields CDR1 MGHDK and CDR2 SYGVNS. This CDR3 has 16 residues. Between the trimmed V and J ends, which lost 0 bases and 7 bases, there was a span of 18 bases.

This clonotype was observed many times. The V gene is TRBV7-9, the J gene TRBJ2-1, with D hard to call. From germline, CDR1 is SEHNR and CDR2 FQNEAQ (reference sequence). CDR3 length: 13 amino acids. Deletions cut 0 bases from V and 10 bases from J, with 10 bases between. DNA for the CDR3: TGTGCCAGCAGCTTAGCGCAGTCGTTAGAGCAGTTCTTC. Translation gives CASSLAQSLEQFF.

This clonotype showed up many times. The gene calls are TRBV28 and TRBJ2-7; 8 nucleotides agree with TRBD2. This CDR3 comprises 13 residues. V gave up 7 bases and J gave up 3 bases; unmatched junction bases: 5. Germline CDR1 reads MDHEN; CDR2 reads SYDVKM. CDR3 residues: CASTQRERYEQYF. The CDR3 DNA follows: TGTGCCAGCACTCAGCGGGAGCGCTACGAGCAGTACTTC.